One sample yielded the 5 T cell receptor beta chains listed below, sequenced in a study of T cell responses to AZD1222 COVID-19 vaccine. Using immunoSEQ multiplex PCR, the repertoire was profiled, and TCRdb retains in-frame clones only, with some absent. The repertoire consists of 80,000 or so clones, with 70% to 90% occurring once and the leading ten covering approximately 1.6%. The starting material was peripheral blood, obtained on day 0 of AZD1222 vaccination. These receptors were taken from an adult in good health.

The V gene is TRBV9, the J gene TRBJ2-5; 11 bases map to TRBD2. CDR3 length: 15 amino acids. The V gene end was trimmed by 5 bases and the J gene end by 3 bases; junction bases not matched to a gene: 6. Germline CDR1 and CDR2: SGDLS and YYNGEE. In DNA, the CDR3 is TGTGCCAGCAGAATAGCGGGAGGGAAGGAAGAGACCCAGTACTTC. Translating it yields CASRIAGGKEETQYF.

V is TRBV14 and J is TRBJ2-5; either TRBD1 or TRBD2 may fit D (5 bases each). The CDR3 contains 14 residues. Germline V gene data show CDR1 as SGHDN and CDR2 as FVKESK. The germline V and J ends were trimmed by 2 bases and 3 bases, with 10 bases remaining between them. CDR3 residues: CASSQWDGEETQYF. Written as DNA, the CDR3 is TGTGCCAGCAGCCAATGGGACGGGGAAGAGACCCAGTACTTC.

The genes are TRBV4-1 and TRBJ1-3, with D perhaps matching TRBD1 (6 bases). With 1 base removed from V and 8 bases from J, the gap between germline ends came to 12 bases. The germline CDR1 and CDR2 sequences are MGHRA and YSYEKL. This CDR3 is built from 14 residues. The CDR3 region is CASSQGQGRYTIYF. The CDR3 DNA is TGCGCCAGCAGCCAAGGTCAGGGGAGGTACACCATATATTTT.

This chain links TRBV29-1 with TRBJ1-2; D is possibly TRBD1 (5 bases). There are 13 residues in the CDR3. Germline CDR1 SQVTM, CDR2 ANQGSEA. V was trimmed by 0 bases and J by 7 bases, leaving 12 bases between them. The CDR3 nucleotides read TGCAGCGTTGAAGATCTGGGGGAAGGTGGCTACACCTTC. Protein sequence: CSVEDLGEGGYTF. The full variable domain, completed using reference TRBV29-1 and TRBJ1-2, is SAVISQKPSRDICQRGTSLTIQCQVDSQVTMMFWYRQQPGQSLTLIATANQGSEATYESGFVIDKFPISRPNLTFSTLTVSNMSPEDSSIYLCSVEDLGEGGYTFGSGTRLTVV.

The V call is TRBV4-1, the J call TRBJ2-7; D is possibly TRBD1 (6 bases). The V gene's germline CDR1 is MGHRA and CDR2 YSYEKL. The CDR3 is 15 residues long. The V and J ends lost 1 base and 4 bases respectively, with 14 bases between them. CDR3 nucleotide sequence: TGCGCCAGCAGCCAAGTGACAGGAACAAGGTACGAGCAGTACTTC. It is translated as CASSQVTGTRYEQYF.